The 14 T cell receptor beta chains reported below all come from one sample, sequenced in a study of cytomegalovirus exposure and HLA in healthy donors. Assay used: immunoSEQ multiplex PCR; TCRdb lists only in-frame clones, some missing. The profile shows 200,000 to 250,000 clones, roughly 84% of them singletons. The sequenced material came from PBMCs. These receptors were collected from a man between 18 and 35 years old in good health and CMV-seropositive.

The DNA of the CDR3 is TGTGCCACCAGGGGAGGGTCGAGGCAAACTGAAAAACTGTTTTTT. This translates into CATRGGSRQTEKLFF. J is TRBJ1-4 and V is TRBV15; the D is unclear. Germline-derived CDR1 and CDR2 are LNHNV and YYDKDF (reference sequence). The CDR3 length is 15 residues. V gave up 6 bases and J gave up 7 bases, with 18 bases separating them.

The V and J genes are TRBV2 and TRBJ2-7; a possible D gene is TRBD1 (5 bases). The V end lost 6 bases, the J end lost 6 bases, and 18 bases lay between the germline ends. The CDR3 contains 14 residues. Germline V gives CDR1 SNHLY, CDR2 FYNNEI. Here the CDR3 reads CASRWTPPEGEQYF. The CDR3 DNA is TGTGCCAGCAGGTGGACACCCCCTGAAGGCGAGCAGTACTTC.

The chain is built from TRBV5-1 and TRBJ2-3, with D possibly TRBD2 on 6 matching bases. Trimming took 4 bases from V and 3 from J, leaving 15 bases between them. The CDR3 has 15 amino acids. Germline V gene data show CDR1 as SGHRS and CDR2 as YFSETQ. The CDR3, as DNA: TGCGCCAGCAGCACCGCGGGACTTCGAACAGATACGCAGTATTTT. This encodes CASSTAGLRTDTQYF.

The V and J genes are TRBV20-1 and TRBJ1-4; no clear D gene. V lost 3 bases and J 10 bases, leaving 9 bases between the germline ends. The germline gives CDR1 DFQATT, CDR2 SNEGSKA (reference sequence). The CDR3 has 11 amino acids. The CDR3 protein is CSARESGKLFF. For the CDR3, the DNA is TGCAGTGCTAGGGAAAGCGGAAAACTGTTTTTT.

The chain couples TRBV27 to TRBJ1-2, with TRBD1 as a possible D gene (6 bases). The length of the CDR3 is 13 residues. The germline V gene encodes CDR1 MNHEY and CDR2 SMNVEV (reference sequence). The V end lost 4 bases, the J end lost 7 bases, and 13 bases lay between the germline ends. DNA of the CDR3: TGTGCCAGCAGTTCCACAGGGATTTCTGGCTACACCTTC. Protein sequence: CASSSTGISGYTF.

This chain connects TRBV20-1 to TRBJ1-2; D is undetermined. CDR1 and CDR2 (germline): DFQATT, SNEGSKA (reference sequence). The CDR3 is 11 amino acids. The ends were cut back, 0 bases at V and 4 bases at J, with 3 bases in the middle. The CDR3, as DNA: TGCAGTGCTAGAGAGGTCTATGGCTACACCTTC. Its protein product is CSAREVYGYTF.

The chain recombines TRBV27 with TRBJ2-7; D call uncertain. Germline-derived CDR1 and CDR2 are MNHEY and SMNVEV (reference sequence). The V end was cut by 8 bases, the J end by 0 bases, with 29 bases between. The CDR3 loop spans 19 amino acids. CDR3 protein: CASGDLRTYGVRSSYEQYF. CDR3 coding DNA: TGTGCCAGCGGCGACCTACGGACCTATGGAGTGAGAAGCTCCTACGAGCAGTACTTC.

The V call is TRBV6-5, the J call TRBJ2-7; weak D call: TRBD1 (5 bases). The V end was cut by 2 bases, the J end by 1 base, with 6 bases between. This CDR3 is 13 amino acids long. Germline V gene data show CDR1 as MNHEY and CDR2 as SVGAGI. In DNA form, the CDR3 reads TGTGCCAGCAGTTACCGACAGTCCTACGAGCAGTACTTC. Translating it yields CASSYRQSYEQYF.

Worth noting for this clone: Different DNA sequences within this sample yield the same CDR3. V usage is TRBV7-6 and J usage is TRBJ2-5, with D possibly matching TRBD1 (5 bases). V lost 1 base and J 2 bases, leaving 5 bases between the germline ends. CDR3 length: 13 residues. Germline lookup yields CDR1 SGHVS and CDR2 FNYEAQ. In nucleotides, the CDR3 is TGTGCCAGCAGCTTAGGACAGCAAGAGACCCAGTACTTC. Its protein is CASSLGQQETQYF.

The chain recombines TRBV4-2 with TRBJ2-7, with TRBD1 matching over 11 bases. The CDR3 consists of 16 residues. CDR1 LGHNA and CDR2 YNFKEQ come from the germline V gene. Trimming cost V 5 bases and J 5 bases; bases outside gene matches: 11. In nucleotides, the CDR3 is TGTGCCAGCAGCTTAGAGCCCGGACAGGGGGCCGACGAGCAGTACTTC. As protein: CASSLEPGQGADEQYF.

This clone was seen only a few times. The chain carries TRBV2 and TRBJ2-7; D is uncertain. V was shortened by 2 bases and J by 3 bases, with 5 bases between the two germline ends. Germline loops: CDR1 SNHLY, CDR2 FYNNEI. This CDR3 has 12 residues. Here the CDR3 reads CASSEQNYEQYF. The CDR3 nucleotides are TGTGCCAGCAGTGAACAAAACTACGAGCAGTACTTC.

The CDR3 DNA is TGCGCCAGCAGCTTCCGGGACAGCGCCGAAAAACTGTTTTTT. As protein: CASSFRDSAEKLFF. The chain joins TRBV5-1 to TRBJ1-4; 7 bases map to TRBD1. V shed 2 bases, J shed 8 bases, and the junction held 6 bases outside the gene matches. Looked up from germline, CDR1 is SGHRS and CDR2 is YFSETQ. This CDR3 contains 14 residues.

V gene TRBV6-1 combines with J gene TRBJ1-5, with no clear D. Trimming shortened V by 2 bases and J by 4 bases, and 9 bases separated the two germline ends. The length of the CDR3 is 14 residues. Germline V gene sequence: CDR1 MNHNS, CDR2 SASEGT. CDR3 bases: TGTGCCAGCAGTGAACGCGGCCAAAATCAGCCCCAGCATTTT. Translated, it gives CASSERGQNQPQHF.

The chain is built from TRBV27 and TRBJ1-5; the D is unclear. V was shortened by 5 bases and J by 0 bases, with 14 bases between the two germline ends. The CDR3 is 16 amino acids. CDR1 and CDR2 from the germline V gene are MNHEY and SMNVEV (reference sequence). As DNA, the CDR3 is TGTGCCAGCAGTCCCGAGATAGGTTATAGCAATCAGCCCCAGCATTTT. Translation gives CASSPEIGYSNQPQHF.